A single T cell receptor (beta chain) is shown here with its context. Its specificity is unknown. Donation came from healthy Caucasian individuals in Russia who were aged roughly 6 to 95. Total RNA amounts of at least 5 micrograms were extracted per sample. This CDR3 region has 14 residues. Germline V gives CDR1 MDHEN, CDR2 SYDVKM. Trimming cost V 4 bases and J 6 bases, with 16 bases left between them. The data are from a study of blood T cells in healthy people across ages. Study-level findings and limits: Estimated diversity, derived from one million T cells, was regarded as an underestimate. Measured against age, TCR beta diversity per million T cells decreased in a roughly linear manner.

A second 7 to 11 cycle PCR used barcoded and J-beta primers. MiXCR, run by TCRdb on the 5' RACE reads, gives a single entry per CDR3 protein. The sample includes about 1.4 million distinct CDR3 sequences, 55% to 75% of them seen just once. The gene calls are TRBV28 and TRBJ2-7; D perhaps matches TRBD2 (5 bases). The sequencing input was blood. The origin of this receptor is a man in his late teens or twenties in good health. Here the CDR3 DNA reads TGTGCCAGCAGTTCTATGGGAGTAACGGGCGAGCAGTACTTC. Its protein product is CASSSMGVTGEQYF.